This T cell receptor (beta chain) was obtained from a study of molecular identifiers for immune sequencing clone quantification. Listed TCR primers, together with previously described methods, were used for the bulk TCR libraries. TCRdb processed the PCR reads anew with MiXCR; each CDR3 protein has one entry. The data hold 70,000 to 90,000 distinct CDR3 sequences, with 21% observed a single time. Study conclusions and caveats: Identical TCR molecules that share a barcode could lead to an underestimation of highly expanded clone sizes. It was shown that clones above 20 RNA copies held over 98% of effector molecules, but under 1% in naive cells.

This clonotype was found many times. Antigen: not known. As CD8+CD4-CCR7+CD45RA+ cells, naive CD8 T cells were sorted. This CDR3 is built from 14 residues. V was clipped by 5 bases and J by 5 bases, with 14 bases between them. This clonotype was sampled from a human donor in good health. Some libraries in this study had Jurkat cell RNA spiked in. Sequencing was carried out using naive CD8+ T cells from blood, with Jurkat cell RNA spiked in. The sample's subset: FACS-sorted CD8+CD4-CCR7+CD45RA+ naive T cells. The chain links TRBV12-3 or TRBV12-4 to TRBJ2-3; D is uncertain. CDR3 nucleotides: TGTGCCAGCAGTCACAGCCGTTTTAGAGATACGCAGTATTTT. Its translation: CASSHSRFRDTQYF.